The T cell receptor beta chain described here comes from a study of blood T cell repertoires in COVID-19. On the study more broadly: In each case, the material was cDNA or gDNA derived from T cells, B-cell-depleted T cells, or PBMCs.

Under the authors' procedure: Amplification with reference gene primers provided the estimates of nucleated cell counts. Clones were read by immunoSEQ multiplex PCR, and TCRdb kept only the in-frame ones, dropping some. The V and J calls and the clone size are those of that table, but D and trimming were determined from the DNA. Of about 180,000 clones listed, more than 65% are singletons. Participants were aged about 18 to 100 years from about 25 US areas. Participant reports of clinical history set cohort assignment. The CDR3 has 14 amino acids. The V gene lost 4 bases and the J gene lost 2 bases, with 11 bases spanning the gap. Germline V gene sequence: CDR1 MRHNA, CDR2 SNTAGT. This clone was recorded many times.

This TCR was sampled from a middle-aged woman with acute COVID-19. This chain connects TRBV6-4 to TRBJ1-1; no clear D. The sample consisted of PBMCs or T cells enriched from blood (not recorded which). CDR3 protein: CASSVSPGNTEAFF. The CDR3 DNA follows: TGTGCCAGCAGTGTTTCTCCAGGAAACACTGAAGCTTTCTTT.